Listed below are T cell receptor beta chains from one sample, sequenced in a study of vaccination and CD4 T cells after COVID-19. These receptors are not linked to any known antigen. In TCRdb, the PCR reads were re-called with MiXCR into one record per CDR3 protein. The sample yields 20,000 to 30,000 distinct CDR3 sequences, roughly 40% seen once. The source material was CD4+ T cells from blood, cultured in vitro. The receptors were sampled from a human donor who had recovered from COVID-19. Both conserved end residues are part of each CDR3. Fields, in order: clone size, V gene, D gene, J gene, CDR3 protein, CDR3 DNA. D genes are given only for firm matches. Some rows have no size entry. The others give once, few or many, or a class for an expanded clone.

-	TRBV20-1	-	TRBJ2-7	CSAQGRSSYEQYF	TGCAGTGCCCAGGGCCGGAGCTCCTACGAGCAGTACTTC
-	TRBV7-9	-	TRBJ2-3	CASSLARGSEGTDTQYF	TGTGCCAGCAGCTTAGCGCGCGGATCCGAAGGCACAGATACGCAGTATTTT
-	TRBV7-8	-	TRBJ1-3	CASSQMGYTIYF	TGTGCCAGCAGCCAAATGGGGTACACCATATATTTT
few	TRBV6-5	TRBD2	TRBJ2-7	CASSSLGGGGYEQYF	TGTGCCAGCAGTTCCCTTGGCGGGGGGGGCTACGAGCAGTACTTC
-	TRBV19	TRBD1	TRBJ2-1	CASTLDRGGYNEQFF	TGTGCCAGTACCCTGGACAGGGGAGGGTACAATGAGCAGTTCTTC
once	TRBV20-1	TRBD1	TRBJ2-7	CSAAQGVGEQYF	TGCAGTGCTGCACAGGGGGTTGGGGAGCAGTACTTC
-	TRBV28	-	TRBJ1-1	CASSFADRPMNTEAFF	TGTGCCAGCAGTTTCGCGGACAGACCCATGAACACTGAAGCTTTCTTT
few	TRBV18	-	TRBJ2-7	CASSPPWAQGPYEQYF	TGTGCCAGCTCACCACCCTGGGCCCAGGGACCCTACGAGCAGTACTTC
few	TRBV10-3	-	TRBJ2-7	CAIGGREQYF	TGTGCCATTGGGGGGAGAGAGCAGTACTTC
few	TRBV20-1	-	TRBJ1-2	CSASGREKNYGYTF	TGCAGTGCGTCGGGACGGGAGAAAAACTATGGCTACACCTTC
-	TRBV7-9	TRBD1	TRBJ2-3	CASSWGQGEDTQYF	TGTGCCAGCAGCTGGGGACAGGGAGAGGATACGCAGTATTTT
few	TRBV7-2	TRBD2	TRBJ2-2	CASSPRTSGGTNTGELFF	TGTGCCAGCAGTCCCCGGACTAGCGGGGGGACTAACACCGGGGAGCTGTTTTTT
few	TRBV28	-	TRBJ2-3	CASSLLSTSPRTDTQYF	TGTGCCAGCAGTTTACTGTCCACTTCTCCCCGCACAGATACGCAGTATTTT
few	TRBV20-1	TRBD1	TRBJ1-5	CSARGQGVVHNQPQHF	TGCAGTGCTAGGGGACAGGGGGTGGTGCACAATCAGCCCCAGCATTTT
-	TRBV4-1	-	TRBJ2-3	CASSQVNMISTDTQYF	TGCGCCAGCAGCCAAGTGAACATGATCAGCACAGATACGCAGTATTTT
few	TRBV4-1	-	TRBJ1-5	CASSQGSGAQNQPQHF	TGCGCCAGCAGCCAAGGGTCAGGGGCCCAAAATCAGCCCCAGCATTTT
-	TRBV20-1	TRBD1	TRBJ1-2	CSARDYRGLLSFGYTF	TGCAGTGCTAGAGACTACAGGGGCCTCCTCTCGTTTGGCTACACCTTC
few	TRBV7-2	TRBD2	TRBJ2-3	CASSYSGPSTDTQYF	TGTGCCAGCAGCTATAGCGGGCCTAGCACAGATACGCAGTATTTT
few	TRBV28	TRBD1	TRBJ2-5	CASSVIMDRGRTQYF	TGTGCCAGCAGTGTCATCATGGACAGGGGGCGGACCCAGTACTTC
-	TRBV20-1	TRBD2	TRBJ2-1	CSAGRTGGRNEQFF	TGCAGTGCGGGTCGAACGGGAGGACGGAACGAGCAGTTCTTC
few	TRBV7-2	-	TRBJ1-5	CASSLARGYQPQHF	TGTGCCAGCAGCTTAGCGCGGGGGTATCAGCCCCAGCATTTT
few	TRBV24-1	TRBD2	TRBJ2-1	CATSDSLADTSYNEQFF	TGTGCCACCAGTGACTCCCTAGCGGACACCTCCTACAATGAGCAGTTCTTC
-	TRBV4-3	-	TRBJ1-2	CASSQPGHTYGYTF	TGCGCCAGCAGCCAACCGGGACACACCTATGGCTACACCTTC
-	TRBV7-6	-	TRBJ2-1	CASRGYRDNEQFF	TGTGCCAGCCGGGGATACAGGGACAATGAGCAGTTCTTC
-	TRBV20-1	-	TRBJ1-3	CSVMGWGNTIYF	TGCAGTGTAATGGGGTGGGGAAACACCATATATTTT